Listed here are 10 T cell receptor beta chains from one sample, sequenced in a study of cytomegalovirus exposure and HLA in healthy donors. PCR amplification relied on 60 Vbeta primers (plus 13 Jbeta primers). Profiled with immunoSEQ multiplex PCR; TCRdb holds only in-frame clones, not every one. The sample has 120,000 or so clones; around 70% are singletons. The sample comprised PBMCs. The receptors come from a woman aged 50 to 60 in good health and CMV-seropositive.

A remark on this clone: One end of the junction varies from germline; a read error may be responsible. The chain is built from TRBV4-1 and TRBJ1-2; TRBD1 aligns across 9 bases. The CDR3 consists of 15 residues. CDR1 is MGHRA and CDR2 is YSYEKL in the germline V gene. CDR3 amino acids: CASSEEDRGVYGYTF. CDR3 DNA: TGCGCCAGCAGCGAAGAAGACAGGGGGGTCTATGGCTACACCTTC.

The V and J genes are TRBV19 and TRBJ1-1; D ambiguous. The V gene lost 2 bases and the J gene lost 0 bases, with 10 bases spanning the gap. The CDR3 contains 15 residues. Germline V gene lookup returns CDR1 LNHDA and CDR2 SQIVND (reference sequence). CDR3 DNA: TGTGCCAGTAGTATAAATCCGCGGGTGAACACTGAAGCTTTCTTT. Translating gives CASSINPRVNTEAFF.

The chain uses TRBV27 and TRBJ2-1; 9 nucleotides line up with TRBD2. Per germline, CDR1 MNHEY and CDR2 SMNVEV (reference sequence). V was clipped by 3 bases and J by 1 base; unmatched bases: 16. The CDR3 is 20 amino acids. The CDR3 is CASSFTGIGGRAVSYNEQFF. DNA of the CDR3: TGTGCCAGCAGTTTTACAGGGATTGGCGGGAGGGCCGTATCCTACAATGAGCAGTTCTTC.

The rearrangement joins TRBV27 to TRBJ2-6; D remains ambiguous. The V gene lost 5 bases and the J gene lost 4 bases, with 21 bases spanning the gap. Germline V gene data show CDR1 as MNHEY and CDR2 as SMNVEV (reference sequence). The CDR3 consists of 18 residues. The CDR3 loop is CASSKLSPTDSGANVLTF. CDR3 bases: TGTGCCAGCAGTAAATTATCCCCAACCGACTCCGGGGCCAACGTCCTGACTTTC. Full variable domain (missing parts from reference TRBV27 and TRBJ2-6): EAQVTQNPRYLITVTGKKLTVTCSQNMNHEYMSWYRQDPGLGLRQIYYSMNVEVTDKGDVPEGYKVSRKEKRNFPLILESPSPNQTSLYFCASSKLSPTDSGANVLTFGAGSRLTVL.

The V gene is TRBV5-1, the J gene TRBJ2-2; D is possibly TRBD1 (6 bases). Trimming removed 2 bases at V and 7 bases at J, with 9 bases between. CDR3 length: 13 residues. The V gene's germline CDR1 is SGHRS and CDR2 YFSETQ. CDR3 bases: TGCGCCAGCAGCTTACAGGGTGGCGGGGAGCTGTTTTTT. Protein product: CASSLQGGGELFF.

CDR3 sequence (DNA): TGTGCCAGCAGCCGGACAGGGCGCGCTGAAGCTTTCTTT. It is translated as CASSRTGRAEAFF. This chain links TRBV9 with TRBJ1-1, with 8 bases matching TRBD1. This CDR3 spans 13 amino acids. The germline V gene has CDR1 SGDLS and CDR2 YYNGEE. V gave up 4 bases and J gave up 6 bases; unmatched junction bases: 5.

The chain has TRBV6-6 and TRBJ1-5; D gene ambiguous. The CDR3 loop spans 12 amino acids. The germline CDR1 and CDR2 sequences are MNHNY and SVGAGI (reference sequence). Trimming removed 2 bases from V and 8 bases from J, with 7 bases in between. The CDR3 region has the DNA TGTGCCAGCAGTTACCCCGGAGAGCCCCAGCATTTT. This gives the protein CASSYPGEPQHF.

This chain uses TRBV7-2 with TRBJ2-7, with 12 bases that match TRBD1. The V gene's germline CDR1 is SGHTA and CDR2 FQGNSA. The V segment lost 5 bases and the J segment 0 bases; nucleotides outside the gene matches: 5. This CDR3 contains 16 residues. The CDR3 DNA follows: TGTGCCAGCAGCATAGGGGGACAGGGGGCCTCCTACGAGCAGTACTTC. Translated, it gives CASSIGGQGASYEQYF.

The chain joins TRBV7-6 to TRBJ1-1; 7 bases align to TRBD1. This CDR3 is 15 amino acids long. CDR1 and CDR2 from the germline V gene are SGHVS and FNYEAQ. V lost 5 bases, J lost 0 bases, and 6 bases stayed unmatched. CDR3 DNA: TGTGCCAGCAGCCCAGGGACAGTCATGAACACTGAAGCTTTCTTT. Its translation: CASSPGTVMNTEAFF.

The chain has TRBV4-3 and TRBJ1-4; TRBD1 matches at 11 bases. Trimming cost V 0 bases and J 5 bases; bases outside gene matches: 2. The length of the CDR3 is 16 residues. The germline V gene encodes CDR1 LGHNA and CDR2 YSLEER. Here the CDR3 reads CASSQDWDRGNEKLFF. The CDR3, as DNA: TGCGCCAGCAGCCAAGATTGGGACAGGGGGAATGAAAAACTGTTTTTT.